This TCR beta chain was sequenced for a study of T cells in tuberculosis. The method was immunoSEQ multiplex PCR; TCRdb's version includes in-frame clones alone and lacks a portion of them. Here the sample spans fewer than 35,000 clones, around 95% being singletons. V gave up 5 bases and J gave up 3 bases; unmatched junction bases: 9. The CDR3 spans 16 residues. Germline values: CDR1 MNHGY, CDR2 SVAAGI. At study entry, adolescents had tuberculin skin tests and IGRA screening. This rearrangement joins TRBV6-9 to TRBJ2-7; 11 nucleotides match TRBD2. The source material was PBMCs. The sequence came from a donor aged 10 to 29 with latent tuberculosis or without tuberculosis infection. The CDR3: CASSAGASGRRYEQYF. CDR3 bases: TGTGCCAGCAGTGCCGGGGCTAGCGGGAGGCGCTACGAGCAGTACTTC.